This record covers a single T cell receptor beta chain. What it binds is unknown. CDR1 is LGHNA, CDR2 YNFKEQ, per germline. There are 18 residues in the CDR3. The V end was cut by 2 bases, the J end by 0 bases, with 14 bases between. The data are from a study of long-term antiretroviral therapy in people with HIV. General observations from the study: Collection of the blood took place between the mid-2000s and the late 2010s. The ART regimens in use then may have been less effective than current ones. Controls exceeded HIV repertoires in CDR3 length range.

The immunoSEQ assay was v3.0, run at survey level. Here immunoSEQ multiplex PCR was the method, and the copy in TCRdb shows in-frame clones only, minus some. Counted here are around 21,000 clones, roughly 80% occurring once; the ten biggest clones make up 5.6%. Each donor provided at least one pre-ART PBMC sample and at least two post-ART PBMC samples. The receptor was isolated from a woman younger than 45 with HIV. The chain carries TRBV4-2 and TRBJ1-6; possible D gene TRBD1, 6 bases. The starting material was unsorted PBMCs, obtained 0.2 years after starting antiretroviral therapy. In DNA form, the CDR3 reads TGTGCCAGCAGCCAATCCCCAGGGGAGAGCTCCTATAATTCACCCCTCCACTTT. Residues: CASSQSPGESSYNSPLHF.